These 32 T cell receptor beta chains were sequenced from one sample in a study of radiation and T cells in renal cell carcinoma. Documented time point: blood 4 weeks post-SBRT, at nephrectomy. The treatment: 15 Gy SBRT to primary tumor, nephrectomy 4 weeks later. The protocol was immunoSEQ multiplex PCR, while the TCRdb copy is restricted to in-frame clones and leaves out a portion. The table includes roughly 170,000 clones, roughly 90% detected once. Sequenced material: blood, taken from a patient whose treatment included radiotherapy and nephrectomy. The receptor source for this set is a woman between 45 and 65 years old with renal cell carcinoma.

The rearrangement uses TRBV7-9 and TRBJ2-2; 8 bases agree with TRBD1. This CDR3 comprises 15 residues. V shed 5 bases, J shed 5 bases, and the junction held 7 bases outside the gene matches. CDR1 is SEHNR, CDR2 FQNEAQ, per germline (reference sequence). CDR3 nucleotides: TGTGCCAGCAGCCCTGACAGGGGTTGGACCGGGGAGCTGTTTTTT. Its protein is CASSPDRGWTGELFF.

The chain joins TRBV5-1 to TRBJ2-7, with D uncertain. This CDR3 region has 13 residues. Germline CDR1 and CDR2: SGHRS and YFSETQ. Trimming cost V 1 base and J 4 bases, with 9 bases left between them. CDR3 nucleotides: TGCGCCAGCAGCTTGTTTTCAGGTTACGAGCAGTACTTC. Translation: CASSLFSGYEQYF.

The chain uses TRBV7-2 and TRBJ2-1; possibly TRBD2 for D (6 bases). The CDR3 extends over 15 amino acids. Between the trimmed V and J ends, which lost 2 bases and 7 bases, there was a span of 15 bases. Germline CDR1 SGHTA, CDR2 FQGNSA. The CDR3 DNA sequence: TGTGCCAGCAGCTTAATGGCGGGGTTTGTAAATGAGCAGTTCTTC. It specifies CASSLMAGFVNEQFF.

This rearrangement joins TRBV6-1 to TRBJ2-3; the D is unclear. This CDR3 comprises 13 residues. Looked up from germline, CDR1 is MNHNS and CDR2 is SASEGT. The V end was cut by 10 bases, the J end by 2 bases, with 13 bases between. The CDR3 coding sequence is TGTGCCAACCTCAATGAGAACACAGATACGCAGTATTTT. Protein sequence: CANLNENTDTQYF.

V gene TRBV9 combines with J gene TRBJ1-2, with TRBD1 matching 8 bases. The germline CDR1 and CDR2 sequences are SGDLS and YYNGEE. The V and J ends lost 3 bases and 1 base, in that order; junction bases with no gene match: 11. The CDR3 totals 17 residues. The CDR3 protein is CASSALDRAGGNYGYTF. The CDR3 region has the DNA TGTGCCAGCAGCGCCTTGGACAGGGCCGGGGGTAACTATGGCTACACCTTC.

The rearrangement links TRBV11-2 to TRBJ2-7; D remains unclear. Germline V gives CDR1 SGHAT, CDR2 FQNNGV. The CDR3 has 15 amino acids. V was shortened by 3 bases and J by 7 bases, with 19 bases between the two germline ends. CDR3 nucleotides: TGTGCCAGCAGCTTTTTCCAGGCAGGAATAGATGAGCAGTACTTC. Protein sequence: CASSFFQAGIDEQYF.

The chain combines TRBV5-1 with TRBJ1-1; D ambiguous. Trimming pared 6 bases from V and 3 bases from J, leaving 12 bases between. This CDR3 is built from 13 residues. Germline CDR1 SGHRS, CDR2 YFSETQ. CDR3 DNA: TGCGCCAGCAAGGTTGGCCGGGACACTGAAGCTTTCTTT. This gives the protein CASKVGRDTEAFF.

The chain uses TRBV29-1 and TRBJ1-1, with D perhaps TRBD1 (5 bases). The CDR3 contains 11 residues. CDR1 is SQVTM, CDR2 ANQGSEA, per germline. In DNA form, the CDR3 reads TGCAGGCCCCCCTGGGGCGCTGAAGCTTTCTTT. Protein sequence: CRPPWGAEAFF.

On this clone itself: Because the CDR3 is missing its conserved closing phenylalanine or tryptophan, this is likely a read error. The DNA is omitted, as the CDR3 cannot be located on it reliably, and the CDR3 follows TCRdb's listing. The chain has TRBV18 and TRBJ1-2; TRBD1 is taken as the D call from the table, unchecked against the DNA. The germline CDR1 and CDR2 sequences are KGHSH and LQKENI. The CDR3 is made up of 12 amino acids, end residues included. The CDR3 spells CASSPGTGDTFL.

This rearrangement joins TRBV5-1 to TRBJ1-1; D gene unclear. Trimming removed 3 bases at V and 5 bases at J, with 17 bases between. CDR1 is SGHRS, CDR2 YFSETQ, per germline. This CDR3 comprises 15 residues. Here the CDR3 DNA reads TGCGCCAGCAGCTCCGTGGGTTTTCCCGAGACTGAAGCTTTCTTT. It yields the protein CASSSVGFPETEAFF.

The chain recombines TRBV7-8 with TRBJ1-3; D is ambiguous. This CDR3 has 15 amino acids. The germline V gene has CDR1 SGHVS and CDR2 FQNEAQ. The V and J ends lost 0 bases and 0 bases respectively, with 6 bases between them. As DNA, the CDR3 is TGTGCCAGCAGCTTAGCGTTCGACTCTGGAAACACCATATATTTT. This translates into CASSLAFDSGNTIYF.

The genes are TRBV19 and TRBJ1-6, with 7 bases matching TRBD1. CDR3 length: 15 amino acids. Germline V CDR1 and CDR2: LNHDA, SQIVND (reference sequence). V was pared by 3 bases and J by 10 bases, with 9 bases of the junction left unmatched. The CDR3 DNA sequence: TGTGCCAGTAGTATTTGGGACAGCTGGCAGTCACCCCTCCACTTT. Amino acids: CASSIWDSWQSPLHF.

V gene TRBV11-2 combines with J gene TRBJ1-5, with 12 bases aligning to TRBD1. Unmatched junction bases numbered 5, after V lost 1 base and J lost 1 base. This CDR3 is built from 18 residues. CDR1 and CDR2 from the germline V gene are SGHAT and FQNNGV. This CDR3 reads CASSLGGQGALSNQPQHF. For the CDR3, the DNA is TGTGCCAGCAGCTTAGGGGGACAGGGGGCGCTCAGCAATCAGCCCCAGCATTTT.

The chain's CDR3 is CATQGERDTEAFF. The CDR3 DNA reads TGTGCCACACAGGGTGAGAGGGACACTGAAGCTTTCTTT. J is TRBJ1-1 and V is TRBV10-3; maybe TRBD1 (6 bases). This CDR3 has 13 amino acids. Germline V gene data show CDR1 as ENHRY and CDR2 as SYGVKD. Trimming cost V 10 bases and J 3 bases, with 15 bases left between them.

CDR3 region: CASSLGLAYNEQFF. CDR3 coding DNA: TGCGCCAGCAGCTTGGGTCTAGCGTACAATGAGCAGTTCTTC. The rearrangement links TRBV5-1 to TRBJ2-1, with a tentative D call TRBD2 (6 bases). CDR1 and CDR2 (germline): SGHRS, YFSETQ. The CDR3 extends over 14 amino acids. V lost 0 bases, J lost 4 bases, and 8 bases lay in between.

The V gene is TRBV19, the J gene TRBJ2-7; D gene uncertain. The CDR3 has 12 amino acids. Germline V gene lookup returns CDR1 LNHDA and CDR2 SQIVND (reference sequence). Trimming stripped 5 bases from V and 3 bases from J, with 8 bases between. The CDR3 DNA reads TGTGCCAGTAGTGCACAGATCTACGAGCAGTACTTC. Amino acids: CASSAQIYEQYF. The complete variable domain, with remaining parts taken from reference TRBV19 and TRBJ2-7, reads DGGITQSPKYLFRKEGQNVTLSCEQNLNHDAMYWYRQDPGQGLRLIYYSQIVNDFQKGDIAEGYSVSREKKESFPLTVTSAQKNPTAFYLCASSAQIYEQYFGPGTRLTVT.

The chain combines TRBV6-5 with TRBJ1-6; D might be TRBD1 (6 bases). This CDR3 is built from 14 residues. The germline V gene has CDR1 MNHEY and CDR2 SVGAGI. V lost 2 bases and J 8 bases, leaving 10 bases between the germline ends. In DNA, the CDR3 is TGTGCCAGCAGTTACGGGGACAAAGATTCACCCCTCCACTTT. Translated, it gives CASSYGDKDSPLHF.

The chain links TRBV11-3 to TRBJ2-1, with no clear D. The CDR3 is 13 residues long. Germline V gives CDR1 SGHNT, CDR2 YENEEA. V was trimmed by 5 bases and J by 3 bases, leaving 8 bases between them. For the CDR3, the DNA is TGTGCCAGCAGCCAAGAAAACTACAATGAGCAGTTCTTC. It codes for CASSQENYNEQFF.

This clone showed up just once. The CDR3 bases are TGCGCCAGCAGCCTAGAGCGGGGGGGCCTATACAATGAGCAGTTCTTC. This gives the protein CASSLERGGLYNEQFF. The chain couples TRBV5-1 to TRBJ2-1; the match to TRBD2 covers 10 bases. The germline gives CDR1 SGHRS, CDR2 YFSETQ. The CDR3 is made up of 16 amino acids. V shed 4 bases, J shed 4 bases, and the junction held 8 bases outside the gene matches. Based on the CDR3 plus reference TRBV5-1 and TRBJ2-1, the full variable domain is KAGVTQTPRYLIKTRGQQVTLSCSPISGHRSVSWYQQTPGQGLQFLFEYFSETQRNKGNFPGRFSGRQFSNSRSEMNVSTLELGDSALYLCASSLERGGLYNEQFFGPGTRLTVL.

The chain uses TRBV7-2 and TRBJ1-2; D gene uncertain. The CDR3 runs 13 residues. Germline loops: CDR1 SGHTA, CDR2 FQGNSA. Trimming removed 1 base from V and 7 bases from J, with 10 bases in between. CDR3 sequence reads: CASSLVQQSGYTF. The CDR3 nucleotides read TGTGCCAGCAGCTTAGTACAACAGTCTGGCTACACCTTC.

This clone was observed a single time. This chain's CDR3 is CASSLPTSGGREQYF. CDR3 DNA: TGTGCCAGCAGTCTCCCCACTAGCGGGGGTCGGGAGCAGTACTTC. V and J are TRBV6-6 and TRBJ2-7; 11 bases align to TRBD2. After removal of 5 bases from V and 7 bases from J, the junction contained 10 bases not matched to a gene. Looked up from germline, CDR1 is MNHNY and CDR2 is SVGAGI (reference sequence). This CDR3 spans 15 amino acids.

V is TRBV19 and J is TRBJ1-2; D remains unclear. The CDR3 is made up of 14 amino acids. Germline assignment: CDR1 LNHDA and CDR2 SQIVND (reference sequence). V lost 1 base to trimming and J lost 0 bases, with 6 bases between them. The CDR3 bases are TGTGCCAGTAGTATAGCTAGTTCTAACTATGGCTACACCTTC. Translating it yields CASSIASSNYGYTF.

This clone was picked up a small number of times. V and J are TRBV30 and TRBJ2-2; no firm D call. The CDR3 is 11 amino acids. CDR1 and CDR2 (germline): GTSNPN, SVGIG (reference sequence). The V end was cut by 2 bases, the J end by 9 bases, with 7 bases between. The DNA of the CDR3 is TGTGCCTGGAGTCTGGCCAGGGAGCTGTTTTTT. Its translation: CAWSLARELFF.

The chain is built from TRBV11-1 and TRBJ1-1; D is uncertain. Trimming stripped 0 bases from V and 5 bases from J, with 7 bases between. This CDR3 region has 13 residues. CDR1 and CDR2 from the germline V gene are SGHAT and FQDESV (reference sequence). DNA for the CDR3: TGTGCCAGCAGCTTAGCAGGAGGGACTGAAGCTTTCTTT. Its protein product is CASSLAGGTEAFF.

The V and J genes are TRBV4-2 and TRBJ2-1, with 11 bases identical to TRBD2. J lost 8 bases, V lost 3 bases, and 6 bases had no gene match. This CDR3 is built from 15 residues. Germline V gene sequence: CDR1 LGHNA, CDR2 YNFKEQ. The CDR3 DNA follows: TGTGCCAGCAGCCAGGTGACTAGCGGGGTCGATGAGCAGTTCTTC. Translated: CASSQVTSGVDEQFF.

This clone came up a few times. The rearrangement uses TRBV5-8 and TRBJ1-6; D gene ambiguous. Trimming shortened V by 2 bases and J by 7 bases, and 22 bases separated the two germline ends. Germline V gene sequence: CDR1 SGHTS, CDR2 YDEGEE. The CDR3 length is 18 residues. The DNA of the CDR3 is TGTGCCAGCAGCTTAATCCCAATAGCCATTTCGGGAAATTCACCCCTCCACTTT. This translates into CASSLIPIAISGNSPLHF.

The J gene is TRBJ1-2, the V gene TRBV5-6; TRBD1 might be the D (6 bases). In germline, CDR1 is SGHDT, CDR2 YYEEEE. The V end was cut by 6 bases, the J end by 0 bases, with 15 bases between. The CDR3 spans 15 residues. CDR3 region: CASNFGQSANYGYTF. In nucleotides, the CDR3 is TGTGCCAGCAACTTTGGACAGTCAGCTAACTATGGCTACACCTTC.

The rearrangement joins TRBV5-4 to TRBJ2-1, with 11 positions matching TRBD2. The trim removed 0 bases at V and 2 bases at J, leaving 1 base unmatched. CDR3 size: 16 residues. Germline V gene data show CDR1 as SGHNT and CDR2 as YYREEE (reference sequence). DNA of the CDR3: TGTGCCAGCAGCTTGGGTAGCGGGGGGGCCTACAATGAGCAGTTCTTC. Its translation: CASSLGSGGAYNEQFF. The full variable domain, in which reference TRBV5-4 and TRBJ2-1 provide the parts outside the CDR3, is ETGVTQSPTHLIKTRGQQVTLRCSSQSGHNTVSWYQQALGQGPQFIFQYYREEENGRGNFPPRFSGLQFPNYSSELNVNALELDDSALYLCASSLGSGGAYNEQFFGPGTRLTVL.

CDR3 loop: CASSQGAIEYF. The DNA of the CDR3 is TGTGCCAGCAGCCAAGGGGCAATTGAGTACTTC. V usage is TRBV14 and J usage is TRBJ2-7; no definite D call. Germline loops: CDR1 SGHDN, CDR2 FVKESK. Trimming stripped 1 base from V and 11 bases from J, with 9 bases between. The length of the CDR3 is 11 residues.

This clone appeared a few times. The chain joins TRBV6-6 to TRBJ1-6; D gene uncertain. This CDR3 is 14 amino acids long. Between the trimmed V and J ends, which lost 5 bases and 8 bases, there was a span of 13 bases. From germline, CDR1 is MNHNY and CDR2 SVGAGI (reference sequence). This CDR3 reads CASSAELRDSPLHF. CDR3 coding DNA: TGTGCCAGCAGTGCCGAGCTGAGGGATTCACCCCTCCACTTT.

The CDR3 here is CSVGKKPLEQYF. As DNA, the CDR3 is TGCAGCGTCGGTAAGAAGCCCCTTGAGCAGTACTTC. This rearrangement joins TRBV29-1 to TRBJ2-7; D ambiguous. Germline assignment: CDR1 SQVTM and CDR2 ANQGSEA. The CDR3 extends over 12 amino acids. V was clipped by 6 bases and J by 7 bases, with 16 bases between them.

The chain links TRBV19 to TRBJ1-5; 7 bases agree with TRBD1. Germline V CDR1 and CDR2: LNHDA, SQIVND (reference sequence). The CDR3 consists of 13 residues. V shed 4 bases, J shed 8 bases, and the junction held 5 bases outside the gene matches. The CDR3 is CASSKGAVEPQHF. DNA of the CDR3: TGTGCCAGTAGTAAGGGGGCCGTCGAGCCCCAGCATTTT.